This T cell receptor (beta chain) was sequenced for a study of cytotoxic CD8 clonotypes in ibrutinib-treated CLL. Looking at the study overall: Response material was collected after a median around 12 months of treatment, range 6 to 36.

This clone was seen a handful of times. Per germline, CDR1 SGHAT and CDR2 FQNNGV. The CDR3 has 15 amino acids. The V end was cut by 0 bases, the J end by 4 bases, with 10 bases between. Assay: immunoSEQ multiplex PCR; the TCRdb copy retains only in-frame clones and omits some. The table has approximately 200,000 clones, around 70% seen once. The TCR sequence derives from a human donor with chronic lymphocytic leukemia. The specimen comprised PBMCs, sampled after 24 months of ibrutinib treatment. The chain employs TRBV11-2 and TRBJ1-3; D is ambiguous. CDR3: CASSLDIPEGNTIYF. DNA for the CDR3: TGTGCCAGCAGCTTAGACATACCAGAAGGAAACACCATATATTTT.